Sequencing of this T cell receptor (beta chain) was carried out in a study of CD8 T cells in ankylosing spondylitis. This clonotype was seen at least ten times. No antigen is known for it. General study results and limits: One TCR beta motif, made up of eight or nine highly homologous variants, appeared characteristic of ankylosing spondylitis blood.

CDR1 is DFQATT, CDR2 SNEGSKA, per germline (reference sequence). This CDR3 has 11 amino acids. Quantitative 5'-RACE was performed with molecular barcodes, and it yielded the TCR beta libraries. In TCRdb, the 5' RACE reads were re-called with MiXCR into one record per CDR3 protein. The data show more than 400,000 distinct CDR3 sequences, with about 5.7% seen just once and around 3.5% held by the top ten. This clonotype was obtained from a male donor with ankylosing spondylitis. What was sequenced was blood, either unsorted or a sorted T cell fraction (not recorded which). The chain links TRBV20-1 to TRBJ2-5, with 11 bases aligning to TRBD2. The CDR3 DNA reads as TGCAGACCCGGACTAGCGGGTCCCCAGTACTTC. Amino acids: CRPGLAGPQYF.